Listed below are T cell receptor beta chains from one sample, sequenced in a study of blood T cell repertoires in COVID-19. The data were produced by immunoSEQ multiplex PCR, yet TCRdb's version contains in-frame clones alone and is incomplete. The sample has under 200,000 clones, 86% seen once; the top ten hold about a tenth. The sample consisted of peripheral blood. These receptors were collected from a woman aged 60-70 years with COVID-19, enrolled during active disease. The conserved cysteine and the conserved F or W are not part of the CDR3 here.

v_gene,j_gene,CDR3aa
TRBV7-2,TRBJ2-3,ASSLRGTSAAADTQY
TRBV19,TRBJ2-1,ASSIGSGRTSYNEQF
TRBV4-3,TRBJ2-7,ASSQDHGSGDSYEQY
TRBV10-3,TRBJ2-2,ALGREGGELF
TRBV7-2,TRBJ2-3,ASSLGVLAHTQY
TRBV19,TRBJ2-2,ASSMVGSANTGELF
TRBV7-2,TRBJ1-4,ASSWGGTGFGEKLF
TRBV6-5,TRBJ1-3,ASRSDRATGNTIY
TRBV6-5,TRBJ1-5,ASRRTRDQPQH
TRBV12-3/TRBV12-4,TRBJ1-1,ASSVLRPSEAF
TRBV7-7,TRBJ2-6,ASSTGLAGSGANVLT
TRBV18,TRBJ1-4,ASSESRDLWKLF
TRBV7-6,TRBJ2-5,ASSYRVLETQY
TRBV19,TRBJ1-6,ASSGGQNNSPLH
TRBV15,TRBJ1-2,ATSRDTLDRSYGYT
TRBV6-5,TRBJ2-7,ASTASGKWYEQY
TRBV19,TRBJ2-3,ASSIAGATQY
TRBV18,TRBJ2-7,ASSPGQGGEQY
TRBV19,TRBJ2-1,ASSMNGLAGYNEQF
TRBV14,TRBJ1-2,ASSQERGGSYGYT
TRBV5-1,TRBJ1-1,ASSFGGTNTEAF
TRBV27,TRBJ1-2,ASSLAKGTGFYGYT
TRBV9,TRBJ2-1,ASSLRSSGGYNEQF
TRBV28,TRBJ2-7,ASSLAGAYEQY
TRBV18,TRBJ2-3,ASSPGLAGGGDTQY
TRBV9,TRBJ2-3,ASSVVGQGITDTQY
TRBV19,TRBJ1-5,ASSIRTGLYSNQPQH
TRBV3-1/TRBV3-2,TRBJ2-2,ASSPGGRVTGELF
TRBV28,TRBJ1-1,ASSRDRGPRGTEAF
TRBV30,TRBJ1-5,AWSVGVLSNQPQH
TRBV5-1,TRBJ2-1,ASSRQQGVSYNEQF
TRBV30,TRBJ2-3,AGTSGRADTQY
TRBV19,TRBJ1-1,ASSTGTGGEAF
TRBV3-1/TRBV3-2,TRBJ2-1,ASGGTSVNEQF
TRBV6-2/TRBV6-3,TRBJ2-1,ASSHPGQGDEQF
TRBV10-3,TRBJ1-1,AISESNRDTEAF
TRBV7-9,TRBJ2-7,ASSQTSGTYEQY
TRBV30,TRBJ2-1,AWSAGGAWEQF
TRBV20-1,TRBJ1-1,SASRQGFEAF
TRBV29-1,TRBJ1-5,SVSEVGGSNQPQH
TRBV7-8,TRBJ2-1,ASSHLKLAGPHNEQF
TRBV19,TRBJ1-5,ASEDRGNQPQH
TRBV7-6,TRBJ2-1,ASSWTSGSRNEQF
TRBV7-2,TRBJ2-7,ASTPGSQNYEQY